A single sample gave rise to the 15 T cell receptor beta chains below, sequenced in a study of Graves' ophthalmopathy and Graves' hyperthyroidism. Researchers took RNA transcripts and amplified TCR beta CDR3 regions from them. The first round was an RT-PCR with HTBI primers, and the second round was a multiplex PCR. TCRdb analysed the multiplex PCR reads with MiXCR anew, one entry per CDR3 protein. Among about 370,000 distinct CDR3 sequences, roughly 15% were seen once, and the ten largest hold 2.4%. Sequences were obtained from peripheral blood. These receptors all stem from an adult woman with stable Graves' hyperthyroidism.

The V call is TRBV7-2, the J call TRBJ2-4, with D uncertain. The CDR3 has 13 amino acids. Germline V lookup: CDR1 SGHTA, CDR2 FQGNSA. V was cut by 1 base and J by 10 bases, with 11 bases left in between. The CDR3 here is CASSLGSRAIQYF. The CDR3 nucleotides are TGTGCCAGCAGCTTAGGTTCTAGGGCTATTCAGTACTTC.

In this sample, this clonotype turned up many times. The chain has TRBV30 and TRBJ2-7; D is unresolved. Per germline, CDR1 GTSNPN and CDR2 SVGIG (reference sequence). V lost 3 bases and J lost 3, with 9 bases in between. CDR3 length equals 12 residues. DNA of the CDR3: TGTGCCTGGAGCGAAGCTGTCTACGAGCAGTACTTC. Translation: CAWSEAVYEQYF.

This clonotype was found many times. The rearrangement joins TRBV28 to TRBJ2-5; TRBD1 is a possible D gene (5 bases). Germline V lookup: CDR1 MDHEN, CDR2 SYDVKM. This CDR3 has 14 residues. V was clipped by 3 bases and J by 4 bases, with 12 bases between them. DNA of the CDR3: TGTGCCAGCAGTTTGGCAGGGCGCGCAGAGACCCAGTACTTC. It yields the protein CASSLAGRAETQYF.

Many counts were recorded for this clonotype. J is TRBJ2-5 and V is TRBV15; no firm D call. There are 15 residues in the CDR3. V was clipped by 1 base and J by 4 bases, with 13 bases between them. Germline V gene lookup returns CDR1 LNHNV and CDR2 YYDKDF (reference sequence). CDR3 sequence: CATSRGSLRGETQYF. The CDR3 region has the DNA TGTGCCACCAGCAGAGGGTCCCTCCGAGGAGAGACCCAGTACTTC.

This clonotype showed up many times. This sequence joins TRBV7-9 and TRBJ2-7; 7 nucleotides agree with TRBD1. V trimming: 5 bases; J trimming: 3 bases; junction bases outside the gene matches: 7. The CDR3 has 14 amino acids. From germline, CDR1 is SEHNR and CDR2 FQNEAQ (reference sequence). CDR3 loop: CASSHRDRNYEQYF. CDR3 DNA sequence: TGTGCCAGCAGCCACCGGGACAGAAACTACGAGCAGTACTTC. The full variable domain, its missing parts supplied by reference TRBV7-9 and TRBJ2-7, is DTGVSQNPRHKITKRGQNVTFRCDPISEHNRLYWYRQTLGQGPEFLTYFQNEAQLEKSRLLSDRFSAERPKGSFSTLEIQRTEQGDSAMYLCASSHRDRNYEQYFGPGTRLTVT.

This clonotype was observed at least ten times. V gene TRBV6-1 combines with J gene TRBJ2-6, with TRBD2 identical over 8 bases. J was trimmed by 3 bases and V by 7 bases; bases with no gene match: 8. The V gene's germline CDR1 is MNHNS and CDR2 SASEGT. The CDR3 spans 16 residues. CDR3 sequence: CASNTLTSGGANVLTF. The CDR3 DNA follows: TGTGCCAGCAACACCCTCACTAGCGGTGGGGCCAACGTCCTGACTTTC.

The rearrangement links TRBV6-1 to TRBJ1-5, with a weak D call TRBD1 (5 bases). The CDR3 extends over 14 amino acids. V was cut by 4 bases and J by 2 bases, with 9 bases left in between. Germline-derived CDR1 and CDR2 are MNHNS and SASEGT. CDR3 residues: CASSGGDRNQPQHF. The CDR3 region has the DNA TGTGCCAGCAGTGGAGGGGACCGCAATCAGCCCCAGCATTTT.

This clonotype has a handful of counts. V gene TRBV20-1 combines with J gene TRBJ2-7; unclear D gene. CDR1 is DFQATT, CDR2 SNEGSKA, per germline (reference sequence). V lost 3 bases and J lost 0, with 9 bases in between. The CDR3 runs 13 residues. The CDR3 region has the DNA TGCAGTGCTAGTGGCGGTCCCTCCTACGAGCAGTACGTC. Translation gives CSASGGPSYEQYV.

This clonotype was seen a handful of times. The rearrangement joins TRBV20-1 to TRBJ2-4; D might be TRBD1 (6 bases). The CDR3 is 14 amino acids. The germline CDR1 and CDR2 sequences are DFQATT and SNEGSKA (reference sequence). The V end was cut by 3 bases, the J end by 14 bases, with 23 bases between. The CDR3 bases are TGCAGTGCTAGGGGGGCGGAATCCCAGAACCCAAAGTACTTC. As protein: CSARGAESQNPKYF.

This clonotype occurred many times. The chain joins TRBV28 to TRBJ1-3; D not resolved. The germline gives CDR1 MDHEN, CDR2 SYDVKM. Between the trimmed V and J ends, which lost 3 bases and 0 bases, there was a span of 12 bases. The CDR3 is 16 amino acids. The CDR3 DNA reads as TGTGCCAGCAGTTTTGTGAGACGGAGCTCTGGAAACACCATATATTTT. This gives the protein CASSFVRRSSGNTIYF. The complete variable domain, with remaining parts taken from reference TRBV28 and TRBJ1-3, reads DVKVTQSSRYLVKRTGEKVFLECVQDMDHENMFWYRQDPGLGLRLIYFSYDVKMKEKGDIPEGYSVSREKKERFSLILESASTNQTSMYLCASSFVRRSSGNTIYFGEGSWLTVV.

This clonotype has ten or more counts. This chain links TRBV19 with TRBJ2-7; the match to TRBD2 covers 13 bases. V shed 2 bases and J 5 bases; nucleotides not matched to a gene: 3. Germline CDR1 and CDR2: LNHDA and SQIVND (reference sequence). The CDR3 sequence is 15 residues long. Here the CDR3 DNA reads TGTGCCAGTAGTATATTGGGACTAGCGGGAAACGAGCAGTACTTC. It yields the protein CASSILGLAGNEQYF. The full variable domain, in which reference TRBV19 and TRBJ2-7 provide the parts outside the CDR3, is DGGITQSPKYLFRKEGQNVTLSCEQNLNHDAMYWYRQDPGQGLRLIYYSQIVNDFQKGDIAEGYSVSREKKESFPLTVTSAQKNPTAFYLCASSILGLAGNEQYFGPGTRLTVT.

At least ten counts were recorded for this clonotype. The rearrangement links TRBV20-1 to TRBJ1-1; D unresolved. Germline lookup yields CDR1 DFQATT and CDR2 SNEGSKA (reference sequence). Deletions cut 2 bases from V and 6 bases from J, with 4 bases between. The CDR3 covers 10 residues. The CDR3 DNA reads TGCAGTGCTAGAATCGCTGAAGCTTTCTTT. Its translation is CSARIAEAFF.

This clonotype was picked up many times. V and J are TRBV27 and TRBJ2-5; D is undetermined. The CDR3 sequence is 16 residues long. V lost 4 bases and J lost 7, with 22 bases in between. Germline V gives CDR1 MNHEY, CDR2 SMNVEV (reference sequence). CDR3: CASSSVNEHRVGTQYF. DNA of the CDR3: TGTGCCAGCAGTTCAGTAAATGAACACCGCGTTGGGACCCAGTACTTC.

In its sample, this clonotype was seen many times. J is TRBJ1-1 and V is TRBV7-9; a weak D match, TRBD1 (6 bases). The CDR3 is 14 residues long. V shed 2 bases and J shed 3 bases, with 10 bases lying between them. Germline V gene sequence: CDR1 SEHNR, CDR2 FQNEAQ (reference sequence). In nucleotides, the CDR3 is TGTGCCAGCAGCTTAACCAGGGGAGACACTGAAGCTTTCTTT. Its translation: CASSLTRGDTEAFF.

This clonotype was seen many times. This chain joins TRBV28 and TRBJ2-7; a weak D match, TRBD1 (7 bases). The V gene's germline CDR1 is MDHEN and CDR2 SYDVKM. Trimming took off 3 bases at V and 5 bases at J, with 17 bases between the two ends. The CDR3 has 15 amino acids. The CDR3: CASSFGGAGGHEQYF. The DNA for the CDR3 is TGTGCCAGCAGTTTTGGGGGAGCAGGGGGGCACGAGCAGTACTTC.